This T cell receptor beta chain was identified during a study of CD8 T cells in Susac syndrome. The CDR3 consists of 18 residues. Germline CDR1 is SQVTM and CDR2 is ANQGSEA. Trimming removed 2 bases from V and 3 bases from J, with 24 bases in between. It was with random hexamers that roughly 0.5 to 1 ug RNA was reverse transcribed. Each CDR3 protein is one row after TCRdb ran MiXCR on the immunoSEQ multiplex PCR reads. The repertoire holds around 70,000 distinct CDR3 sequences, with approximately 94% as singletons. The source is a human donor with multiple sclerosis. The V gene is TRBV29-1, the J gene TRBJ2-3; tentative D call: TRBD2 (7 bases). Specimen: CD8+ T cells from PBMCs. CDR3: CSVELPIGGGPFTDTQYF. Written as DNA, the CDR3 is TGCAGCGTTGAACTACCGATAGGGGGAGGGCCGTTTACAGATACGCAGTATTTT.